The source of this TCR beta chain is a study of cytomegalovirus exposure and HLA in healthy donors. Both 60 Vbeta primers and 13 Jbeta primers went into the PCR. TCRdb keeps only in-frame clones here, not all; method: immunoSEQ multiplex PCR. The profile covers 150,000 to 200,000 clones, with around three quarters appearing a single time and approximately 2.4% taken by the ten largest. In the case of this clone: Because the CDR3 is missing its conserved closing phenylalanine or tryptophan, this is likely a read error.

The specimen sequenced was PBMCs. The sequence was collected from a woman aged 45-59 years in good health and CMV-seronegative.

The CDR3 is CSARTAYEQYL. DNA for the CDR3: TGCAGTGCCAGGACAGCCTACGAGCAGTACCTC. The chain uses TRBV20-1 and TRBJ2-7, with a possible D match to TRBD1 (6 bases). The CDR3 has 11 amino acids. The germline gives CDR1 DFQATT, CDR2 SNEGSKA (reference sequence). Trimming stripped 6 bases from V and 2 bases from J, with 8 bases between.